Listed below are T cell receptor beta chains from one sample, sequenced in a study of blood T cell repertoires in COVID-19. Profiled with immunoSEQ multiplex PCR; TCRdb holds only in-frame clones, not every one. The top ten clones hold 1.3% to 1.5% of a sample with under 250,000 clones, roughly 88% of them seen once. Sequenced: peripheral blood. Source of these receptors: an older man with acute or convalescent COVID-19. CDR3s include the opening cysteine and the closing phenylalanine or tryptophan. D genes are given only for firm matches. Some rows have no size entry. The others give once, few or many, or a class for an expanded clone.

clone size,J gene,V gene,D gene,CDR3 DNA,CDR3 protein
.,TRBJ2-7,TRBV6-5,.,TGTGCCAGCAGTTACTCCAGGCCTCCCTACGAGCAGTACTTC,CASSYSRPPYEQYF
.,TRBJ1-5,TRBV24-1,TRBD1,TGTGCCACCAGTGACCCCAGGGACAGCCCAACTGGGGGCAATCAGCCCCAGCATTTT,CATSDPRDSPTGGNQPQHF
.,TRBJ2-7,TRBV7-2,TRBD2,TGTGCCAGCAGACCAAGACTAGCGGGACCTTCCTACGAGCAGTACTTC,CASRPRLAGPSYEQYF
.,TRBJ1-6,TRBV7-2,TRBD1,TGTGCCAGCAGCTTAGTAGGGGGCGGCGATTCACCCCTCCACTTT,CASSLVGGGDSPLHF
.,TRBJ2-2,TRBV4-1,TRBD1,TGCGCCAGCAGCCAATTTGACAGGGGAAACACCGGGGAGCTGTTTTTT,CASSQFDRGNTGELFF
.,TRBJ1-6,TRBV7-2,.,TGTGCCAGCAGCCAAAGGTCCCAGGGGAATAATTCACCCCTCCACTTT,CASSQRSQGNNSPLHF
once,TRBJ2-7,TRBV11-1,.,TGTGCCAGCAGCCCTAGAACGGGTTCCTACGAGCAGTACTTC,CASSPRTGSYEQYF
.,TRBJ2-5,TRBV3-1/TRBV3-2,.,TGTGCCAGCACCCCAGGAAGGGGAAGGGGTTCGAAGACCCAGTACTTC,CASTPGRGRGSKTQYF
.,TRBJ2-3,TRBV2,.,TGTGCCAGCAGTGTCCGAGGCAGCTTTACAGATACGCAGTATTTT,CASSVRGSFTDTQYF
.,TRBJ1-1,TRBV7-2,.,TGTGCCAGCAGCTTTACAGGGCCGATGAACACTGAAGCTTTCTTT,CASSFTGPMNTEAFF
.,TRBJ2-1,TRBV18,TRBD2,TGTGCCAGCTCACCAGTTGGATTCGCTAGCGGGAGAGGGGGGTACAATGAGCAGTTCTTC,CASSPVGFASGRGGYNEQFF
.,TRBJ1-4,TRBV6-5,TRBD1,TGTGCCAGCAGTCTCCAGACAGGGAATGAAAAACTGTTTTTT,CASSLQTGNEKLFF
few,TRBJ2-7,TRBV12-5,TRBD1,TGTGCTAGTGGACTAAGCCGGGACAGCCTTACCTACGAGCAGTACTTC,CASGLSRDSLTYEQYF
once,TRBJ1-4,TRBV4-3,.,TGCGCCAGCACCTTAACCGGGGGGATGACTAATGAAAAACTGTTTTTT,CASTLTGGMTNEKLFF
.,TRBJ1-1,TRBV29-1,TRBD1,TGCAGCGTAGGACAGGGGGGAAACACTGAAGCTTTCTTT,CSVGQGGNTEAFF
.,TRBJ1-1,TRBV7-2,.,TGTGCCAGCAGCTTCGGCAGGGAAAACACTGAAGCTTTCTTT,CASSFGRENTEAFF
.,TRBJ1-4,TRBV5-1,TRBD1,TGCGCCAGCAGCTTGGAAGGGACAGGGGATGAAAAACTGTTTTTT,CASSLEGTGDEKLFF
once,TRBJ1-1,TRBV12-3/TRBV12-4,.,TGTGCCAGCAGTTTTCCGGAGGTGACTGAAGCTTTCTTT,CASSFPEVTEAFF
.,TRBJ2-1,TRBV12-3/TRBV12-4,TRBD1,TGTGCCAGCAGTCCCGACAGGGTGAATGAGCAGTTCTTC,CASSPDRVNEQFF
.,TRBJ1-5,TRBV19,.,TGTGCCAGTAGGCAGGGCAATCAGCCCCAGCATTTT,CASRQGNQPQHF
.,TRBJ2-5,TRBV25-1,TRBD1,TGTGCCAGCAGTGACCCGGGACAGCCACCCGGGGAGACCCAGTACTTC,CASSDPGQPPGETQYF